This TCR beta chain comes out of a study of cytomegalovirus exposure and HLA in healthy donors. Germline loops: CDR1 SNHLY, CDR2 FYNNEI. Trimming cost V 0 bases and J 2 bases; bases outside gene matches: 0. The CDR3 is made up of 14 amino acids. PCR primers comprised 60 Vbeta and 13 Jbeta primers. Only in-frame clones appear in the TCRdb table, and some are missing; sequencing was by immunoSEQ multiplex PCR. In total, the table holds 150,000 to 200,000 clones. The chain combines TRBV2 with TRBJ2-7, with TRBD1 matching over 8 bases. Sequencing used PBMCs. The clonotype comes from a woman aged 55-70 years in good health and CMV-seronegative. DNA for the CDR3: TGTGCCAGCAGTGAAGCGGGACAGGCCTACGAGCAGTACTTC. Protein product: CASSEAGQAYEQYF.